These 5 T cell receptor beta chains were sequenced from one sample in a study of T cells in Graves' hyperthyroidism and ophthalmopathy. Using RNA transcripts as the source, TCR beta CDR3 regions were amplified. The HTBI primer set drove a first-round RT-PCR of the TCR CDR3. TCRdb analysed the multiplex PCR reads with MiXCR anew, one entry per CDR3 protein. Among 280,000 or so distinct CDR3 sequences listed, approximately 26% were seen once. Sequencing was done on a sample of blood. Receptors originate from a man aged 35-49 years with Graves' hyperthyroidism that later progressed to Graves' ophthalmopathy.

This clonotype was found many times. CDR3 in amino acids: CASSSTRHLNAYEQYF. CDR3 nucleotide sequence: TGTGCCAGCAGTTCCACTAGACATCTCAACGCCTACGAGCAGTACTTC. The rearrangement links TRBV12-3 or TRBV12-4 to TRBJ2-7; D might be TRBD2 (5 bases). Trimming took off 4 bases at V and 2 bases at J, with 18 bases between the two ends. This CDR3 contains 16 residues.

There are many counts of this clonotype. This chain connects TRBV5-1 to TRBJ2-5, with D perhaps TRBD2 (5 bases). This CDR3 contains 17 residues. Trimming took off 3 bases at V and 0 bases at J, with 18 bases between the two ends. Per germline, CDR1 SGHRS and CDR2 YFSETQ. As DNA, the CDR3 is TGCGCCAGCAGCTCAACCTCGCGGGCGTTGTACCAAGAGACCCAGTACTTC. This translates into CASSSTSRALYQETQYF.

Ten or more counts support this clonotype. J is TRBJ1-2 and V is TRBV2; TRBD1 matches at 11 bases. J gave up 6 bases and V 6 bases, and 6 bases lay outside the gene matches. CDR1 and CDR2 (germline): SNHLY, FYNNEI. The CDR3 consists of 14 residues. CDR3 loop: CASSVRTGGDGYTF. The CDR3 region has the DNA TGTGCCAGCAGCGTGAGGACAGGGGGCGATGGCTACACCTTC.

The gene calls are TRBV6-1 and TRBJ2-7; D not certain. Trimming took 7 bases from V and 4 from J, leaving 11 bases between them. CDR3 length equals 12 residues. Germline values: CDR1 MNHNS, CDR2 SASEGT. Here the CDR3 reads CASKRAFYEQYF. In DNA, the CDR3 is TGTGCCAGCAAAAGAGCGTTTTACGAGCAGTACTTC.

This clonotype was counted many times. The gene calls are TRBV7-9 and TRBJ1-1; D not resolved. V shed 3 bases and J shed 1 base, with 6 bases lying between them. CDR1 and CDR2 from the germline V gene are SEHNR and FQNEAQ (reference sequence). The CDR3 is 13 residues long. CDR3 residues: CASSFQANTEAFF. In nucleotides, the CDR3 is TGTGCCAGCAGCTTCCAGGCGAACACTGAAGCTTTCTTT.